This TCR beta chain was captured by sequencing in a study of blood T cell repertoires in COVID-19. As for the study in general: COVID-19 samples, acute and convalescent, were from the United States, Italy and Spain. Sources were T cells, B-cell-depleted T cells, or PBMCs; the material itself was cDNA or gDNA.

As handled by the study authors: The authors estimated nucleated cell counts from reference gene primer amplification. TCRdb's copy holds only in-frame clones and misses some; the assay was immunoSEQ multiplex PCR. The DNA was the basis for D and trimming; V, J and clone size are from that table. The sample has roughly 150,000 clones, about nine tenths seen once; the top ten hold around 17%. The CDR3 extends over 12 amino acids. CDR1 is MGHRA and CDR2 is YSYEKL in the germline V gene. Trimming stripped 3 bases from V and 7 bases from J, with 7 bases between. The V gene is TRBV4-1, the J gene TRBJ2-1; a weak D match, TRBD1 (5 bases). The specimen was peripheral blood. The TCR originated in a man between 60 and 75 years old with active or convalescent COVID-19. The CDR3 nucleotides are TGCGCCAGCAGCCACCGACAGAATGAGCAGTTCTTC. Its protein product is CASSHRQNEQFF.